The clone carrying this TCR beta chain was detected only once. The data originate from a study of blood T cell repertoires in COVID-19. The CDR3 spans 16 residues. Trimming removed 6 bases from V and 0 bases from J; junction bases left unmatched: 3. Germline V CDR1 and CDR2: MNHEY, SMNVEV (reference sequence). Measured with immunoSEQ multiplex PCR; TCRdb has only the in-frame clones, and not every one. The table lists 400,000 or so clones, about 92% of them singletons. Sequencing was done on a sample of PBMCs or T cells enriched from blood (not recorded which). This TCR was sampled from a young man who had recovered from COVID-19. J is TRBJ2-1 and V is TRBV27, with 12 positions matching TRBD2. The CDR3 loop is CASRPGLAGSYNEQFF. The CDR3 DNA reads TGTGCCAGCAGACCGGGACTAGCGGGCTCCTACAATGAGCAGTTCTTC.